A selection of T cell receptor beta chains follows, all from one sample in a study of T cell responses to AZD1222 COVID-19 vaccine. Only in-frame clones appear in the TCRdb table, and some are missing; sequencing was by immunoSEQ multiplex PCR. The repertoire has 120,000 to 150,000 clones, just over 90% of them found once; the top ten carry roughly 3.6%. This material consisted of peripheral blood, taken on day 0 of AZD1222 vaccination. Source of these receptors: an adult in good health. Both conserved end residues are part of each CDR3. A D gene is named only where the DNA matches it firmly.

d_call | v_call | cdr3_length | cdr3_aa
- | TRBV19 | 20 | CASSIGVWGRVSSKNQPQHF
TRBD1 | TRBV6-5 | 15 | CASSYEQGITGELFF
- | TRBV11-2 | 15 | CASSFQGTGTDTQYF
- | TRBV11-3 | 13 | CASSPLESNEQFF
TRBD2 | TRBV2 | 13 | CASSHISGGEQYF
TRBD2 | TRBV7-2 | 19 | CASSGTTSGRIRRVGEQFF
TRBD1 | TRBV7-8 | 16 | CASSRQGEGSARGYTF
TRBD2 | TRBV19 | 15 | CASSITSGGPSEQYF
- | TRBV9 | 13 | CASSVPGRGGYTF
- | TRBV30 | 11 | CAWSVQFGYTF
- | TRBV11-3 | 13 | CASSLEENTEAFF
TRBD1 | TRBV5-1 | 16 | CASSLQPDRVGNTIYF
- | TRBV7-3 | 13 | CASSRGTAYGYTF
- | TRBV7-2 | 15 | CASSRRSLPADTQYF
- | TRBV28 | 15 | CASSESRGMGNGYTF
TRBD1 | TRBV6-1 | 16 | CASSERDRVGDQPQHF
- | TRBV15 | 17 | CATSRGTGTTNTGELFF
- | TRBV5-1 | 14 | CASSSENLQGQAFF
TRBD2 | TRBV6-2/TRBV6-3 | 13 | CASSYFPRQAGVF
TRBD1 | TRBV6-5 | 14 | CASRRQGSGNTIYF
- | TRBV11-3 | 15 | CASSLASGETYEQYF
- | TRBV7-6 | 16 | CASSPRGGAPEYGYTF
- | TRBV7-2 | 16 | CASSQRLKGNTDTQYF
- | TRBV18 | 12 | CASSPSGVEAFF
- | TRBV6-5 | 13 | CATIGDGNQPQHF
TRBD1 | TRBV18 | 16 | CASSPSTGALGYEQYF
- | TRBV7-2 | 14 | CASSTGVTNTEAFF
TRBD2 | TRBV10-2 | 15 | CASRPSGGDGDTQYF
- | TRBV7-9 | 15 | CASSSSQGSNQPQHF
- | TRBV10-3 | 13 | CAFARIPTDTQYF
- | TRBV7-9 | 15 | CASSLGGGGNQPQHF
TRBD1 | TRBV19 | 14 | CASGGTGKIQPQHF
- | TRBV7-2 | 15 | CASSPRALGDYGYTF
- | TRBV12-3/TRBV12-4 | 11 | CASGSYNEQFF
- | TRBV24-1 | 11 | CATSGGYEQYF
- | TRBV7-2 | 15 | CASSPPVRGTYGYTF
TRBD1 | TRBV10-3 | 18 | CAISAGQVRGVSGNTIYF